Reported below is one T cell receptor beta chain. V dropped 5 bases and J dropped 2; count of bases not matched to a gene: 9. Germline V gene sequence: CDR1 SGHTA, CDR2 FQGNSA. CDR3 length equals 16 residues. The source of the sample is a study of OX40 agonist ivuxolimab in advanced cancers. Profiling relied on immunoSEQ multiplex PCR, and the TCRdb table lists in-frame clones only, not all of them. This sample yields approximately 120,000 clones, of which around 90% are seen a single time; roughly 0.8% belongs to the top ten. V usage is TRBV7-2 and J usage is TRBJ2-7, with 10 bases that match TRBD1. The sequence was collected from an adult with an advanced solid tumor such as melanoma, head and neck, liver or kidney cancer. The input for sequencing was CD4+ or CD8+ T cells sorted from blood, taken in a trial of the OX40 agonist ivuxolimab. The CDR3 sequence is CASSLYKGTGAYEQYF. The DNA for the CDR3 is TGTGCCAGCAGCCTATACAAAGGGACAGGGGCCTACGAGCAGTACTTC. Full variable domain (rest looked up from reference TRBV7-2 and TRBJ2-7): GAGVSQSPSNKVTEKGKDVELRCDPISGHTALYWYRQSLGQGLEFLIYFQGNSAPDKSGLPSDRFSAERTGGSVSTLTIQRTQQEDSAVYLCASSLYKGTGAYEQYFGPGTRLTVT.